Sequencing of this TCR beta chain was carried out in a study of regulatory T cells in long-lasting Graves disease (dated by TCRdb to the early 2020s). With respect to the entire study: To count as having persistent Graves' disease, a patient had to have received antithyroid drug treatment for over 5 years with TSH receptor autoantibodies remaining persistently positive. This study used TCR sequencing and RNA sequencing of peripheral blood to compare persistent Graves' disease patients against newly diagnosed Graves' disease patients. Persistent Graves' disease patients in the clinical cohort had taken antithyroid drugs for roughly 10 years on average. The study was registered as a clinical trial and conducted in China. A total of 33 samples underwent TCR sequencing, from roughly 13 patients with persistent Graves' disease and approximately 20 patients with newly diagnosed Graves' disease.

Paper-wide results and their limitations: Sequencing and analysis were limited to the TCR beta chain. The small sample size was acknowledged by the authors as a limitation that may reduce accuracy. Lower TCR Shannon entropy and fewer highly expanded clones were observed in persistent Graves' disease patients than in newly diagnosed patients, which suggested clonal expansion. Patients with persistent disease shared more public clonotypes (fewer than 3,000) than newly diagnosed patients did (nearly 1,000). Peripheral blood alone was examined, since thyroid tissue, which constituted the primary lesion, could not be accessed. Persistent disease showed preferential use of TRBV28, TRBJ1-2 and TRBJ2-5, whereas newly diagnosed disease favored TRBV20-1 and TRBJ2-1.

This clonotype was detected ten times or more. The antigen it recognizes is unknown. No base qualities exist here, and no much larger clone lies one base off it. Library preparation was by multiplex PCR. The reads were generated on an Illumina HiSeq 4000. TCR beta libraries were built with iRepertoire HTBI primers and Arm-PCR amplification of CDR3 regions. Before sequencing, the PCR products went through gel purification. The study's own analysis went as follows. Across samples, 60 to 75 TRBV and 14 TRBJ segments were identified and used for gene usage analysis of CDR3 amino acid clonotypes. COPE and FqMerger were used to merge the filtered high-quality paired reads into contigs. BLAST was used to align contigs to the IMGT TRBV, TRBD and TRBJ reference genes, and CDR3 was defined following IMGT. Any clonotype with a frequency above 0.1% was counted as a highly expanded clone. Shannon entropy served as the measure of repertoire diversity, while the Gini coefficient captured V-J evenness. Public clonotypes were defined as clonotypes shared by more than one individual. The public reads were run again by TCRdb, first through fastp at Q25 and then through MiXCR, and only productive beta chains were kept. Each record represents a unique CDR3 protein, reported with the most common genes and DNA among its rows. TCRdb, not the original authors, processed these V and J calls. The sample data list about 470,000 distinct CDR3 sequences, and less than 25% of these were observed just once. The ten largest clonotypes hold under 9% of the sample.

The meaning of the sample's time point label: persistent/refractory GD, antithyroid drugs over 5 years with positive TRAb. RNA was extracted from PBMCs in TRIzol for both TCR sequencing and RNA sequencing. Graves' disease was diagnosed according to American Thyroid Association guidelines. The patients came from an endocrinology department in Xi'an, China. Each patient gave roughly 10 milliliters of peripheral blood, collected in an EDTA anticoagulant tube. Ficoll Paque Plus density gradient separation was used to isolate PBMCs, and no additional T cell sorting was done. RNA quality was checked with an Agilent 2100 Bioanalyzer and agarose gel, and concentration with a NanoDrop 2000. The CDR3 numbers 15 residues from cysteine through phenylalanine. This entry keeps only the CDR3 DNA: 45 bases, framed from base 1. Looking up the germline V gene yields CDR1 MNHEY and CDR2 SVGAGI. The junction carries 15 bases between V and J, which are trimmed by 0 bases and 6 bases respectively.

This TCR came from a female donor with Graves disease. The chain joins TRBV6-5 to TRBJ2-7; TRBD2 is possibly the D segment (5 matching bases). The sequencing used peripheral blood mononuclear cells (PBMCs), collected when the disease was refractory, from a patient treated with antithyroid drugs. The nucleotides read TGTGCCAGCAGTTACTCGAGAGTGGCAGGAGGCGAGCAGTACTTC. This translates into CASSYSRVAGGEQYF.